This record looks at one T cell receptor beta chain sequence and its context. Antigen unknown. In germline, CDR1 is MGHRA, CDR2 YSYEKL. This CDR3 spans 16 amino acids. V gave up 0 bases and J gave up 0 bases; unmatched junction bases: 5. This sample stems from a study of shared clonotypes between healthy human individuals. Study findings and constraints: The study's rarefaction showed incomplete sorted-subset sequencing despite large depth. In this cohort, only blood was sampled, and tissue repertoires likely differ. Donor clonotype sharing was expected to depend on sequencing depth.

Terminally differentiated effector memory CD45RA+ cells were excluded from the naive CD8 cells, which were CD45RO-negative and positively selected for CCR7. This table comes from immunoSEQ multiplex PCR, and its TCRdb copy is limited to in-frame clones, with some not included. The repertoire has 500,000 to 700,000 clones, approximately 95% of them found once; the top ten carry 0.11%. The genes are TRBV4-1 and TRBJ2-7; 7 nucleotides match TRBD1. The material sequenced was naive CD8+ T cells sorted from blood. The sequence was obtained from a woman aged 25 to 39 in good health. The CDR3 protein is CASSQDGGQLSYEQYF. As DNA, the CDR3 is TGCGCCAGCAGCCAAGATGGGGGACAGCTCTCCTACGAGCAGTACTTC.